The clone carrying this T cell receptor beta chain was seen only a few times. The target antigen is unknown. The data belong to a study of T cells in Graves' hyperthyroidism and ophthalmopathy. RNA transcripts yielded amplified TCR beta CDR3 regions. The HTBI primer set served for first-round RT-PCR of the TCR CDR3. TCRdb passed the multiplex PCR reads through MiXCR, listing each CDR3 protein once. The sample includes hundreds of thousands of distinct CDR3 sequences, about 45% of them seen just once. Points from the study as a whole: Most expanded thyroid clonotypes above 0.001 also appeared in blood.

The CDR3 length is 14 residues. CDR1 and CDR2 from the germline V gene are SGHTA and FQGTGA. Deletions cut 1 base from V and 7 bases from J, with 10 bases between. Newly diagnosed hyperthyroidism patients aged 18 to 65 years had disease lasting under 2 months. Exclusion criteria comprised uncontrolled infection, other autoimmune disease, pregnancy or lactation. The chain employs TRBV7-3 and TRBJ2-2; D is perhaps TRBD2 (5 bases). The clonotype originates from a young woman with Graves' hyperthyroidism. Input material: peripheral blood or thyroid tissue (not recorded which). CDR3: CASSLNGVGGELFF. The CDR3 DNA follows: TGTGCCAGCAGCTTAAACGGGGTCGGCGGGGAGCTGTTTTTT.